These 21 T cell receptor beta chains were all obtained from the same sample, sequenced in a study of blood T cell repertoires in COVID-19. TCRdb keeps only in-frame clones here, not all; method: immunoSEQ multiplex PCR. The top ten hold less than 6.5% of the sample, which has 330,000 or so clones, over 75% seen once. The sample taken for sequencing was PBMCs or T cells enriched from blood (not recorded which). All receptors derive from a man aged 25-45 years who had recovered from COVID-19.

The chain links TRBV5-1 to TRBJ2-2; possible D gene TRBD2, 5 bases. Germline CDR1 and CDR2: SGHRS and YFSETQ. Deletions cut 0 bases from V and 7 bases from J, with 7 bases between. This CDR3 has 13 amino acids. CDR3 protein: CASSLGGNGELFF. DNA for the CDR3: TGCGCCAGCAGCTTGGGAGGGAACGGGGAGCTGTTTTTT.

This rearrangement joins TRBV7-6 to TRBJ1-5; no reliable D call. CDR1 is SGHVS, CDR2 FNYEAQ, per germline. V was clipped by 5 bases and J by 1 base, with 12 bases between them. The CDR3 runs 15 residues. The DNA of the CDR3 is TGTGCCAGCAGCAAAGAAGGGAGCAGCAATCAGCCCCAGCATTTT. Protein: CASSKEGSSNQPQHF.

The chain uses TRBV30 and TRBJ2-1, with a possible D match to TRBD1 (6 bases). This CDR3 spans 14 amino acids. V lost 0 bases, J lost 6 bases, and 12 bases lay in between. Germline values: CDR1 GTSNPN, CDR2 SVGIG (reference sequence). The CDR3 region has the DNA TGTGCCTGGAGTGTACCCCAGACAGGCAATGAGCAGTTCTTC. Encoded protein: CAWSVPQTGNEQFF.

DNA of the CDR3: TGTGCCAGCAGCCCCCCGGGACAGGGTACGCAGTATTTT. This gives the protein CASSPPGQGTQYF. The chain couples TRBV7-9 to TRBJ2-3; 9 nucleotides match TRBD1. The junction had 5 bases not matched to a gene; V was cut back by 5 bases and J by 8 bases. From germline, CDR1 is SEHNR and CDR2 FQNEAQ (reference sequence). The CDR3 sequence is 13 residues long.

The V and J genes are TRBV11-2 and TRBJ1-3, with TRBD1 matching 10 bases. Germline lookup yields CDR1 SGHAT and CDR2 FQNNGV. J lost 8 bases, V lost 4 bases, and 5 bases had no gene match. The CDR3 sequence is 14 residues long. The CDR3 reads CASSSRDRGDTIYF. CDR3 sequence (DNA): TGTGCCAGCAGCTCGCGGGACAGGGGAGACACCATATATTTT.

The gene calls are TRBV12-2 and TRBJ1-2; the D call in the table, TRBD1, was not verified against the DNA. TRBV12-2 is a documented pseudogene. CDR3 length: 18 amino acids. Here the CDR3 reads CASRSVDRVSNGNYGYTF. The CDR3, as DNA: TGTGCAAGTCGCTCGGTCGACAGGGTTTCTAACGGGAACTATGGCTACACCTTC.

The genes are TRBV15 and TRBJ1-4, with 7 nucleotides matching TRBD1. After removal of 2 bases from V and 7 bases from J, the junction contained 7 bases not matched to a gene. Germline values: CDR1 LNHNV, CDR2 YYDKDF (reference sequence). The CDR3 loop spans 15 amino acids. CDR3 sequence (DNA): TGTGCCACCAGCAGACAGGGGGAGTCGTTTGAAAAACTGTTTTTT. Translated: CATSRQGESFEKLFF.

The gene calls are TRBV9 and TRBJ1-2; 9 bases line up with TRBD1. The V gene's germline CDR1 is SGDLS and CDR2 YYNGEE. This CDR3 is built from 14 residues. After removal of 4 bases from V and 8 bases from J, the junction contained 9 bases not matched to a gene. CDR3 coding DNA: TGTGCCAGCAGCCCTCCACAGGGGGCGGGCGGCTACACCTTC. This codes for CASSPPQGAGGYTF.

The chain recombines TRBV6-5 with TRBJ1-3, with D maybe TRBD1 (5 bases). CDR3 size: 12 residues. Per the germline V gene, CDR1 is MNHEY and CDR2 is SVGAGI. V gave up 6 bases and J gave up 6 bases, with 9 bases separating them. Here the CDR3 reads CASRKGSNTIYF. CDR3 DNA sequence: TGTGCCAGCAGAAAGGGGTCAAACACCATATATTTT.

The chain carries TRBV7-2 and TRBJ2-7, with 7 bases identical to TRBD1. The V and J ends lost 5 bases and 6 bases, in that order; junction bases with no gene match: 7. Germline V gene sequence: CDR1 SGHTA, CDR2 FQGNSA. The CDR3 contains 13 residues. CDR3 amino acids: CASSTQQGREQYF. The CDR3 DNA reads as TGTGCCAGCAGCACCCAACAGGGGCGCGAGCAGTACTTC.

The chain carries TRBV5-1 and TRBJ2-1, with a weak D call TRBD2 (5 bases). CDR1 is SGHRS, CDR2 YFSETQ, per germline. CDR3 length: 14 residues. V lost 0 bases and J lost 6, with 10 bases in between. CDR3 amino acids: CASSLERPGNEQFF. CDR3 bases: TGCGCCAGCAGCTTGGAGCGGCCGGGCAATGAGCAGTTCTTC. Full variable domain (missing parts from reference TRBV5-1 and TRBJ2-1): KAGVTQTPRYLIKTRGQQVTLSCSPISGHRSVSWYQQTPGQGLQFLFEYFSETQRNKGNFPGRFSGRQFSNSRSEMNVSTLELGDSALYLCASSLERPGNEQFFGPGTRLTVL.

The genes are TRBV2 and TRBJ2-3; D remains unclear. This CDR3 has 15 amino acids. Germline V gene sequence: CDR1 SNHLY, CDR2 FYNNEI. V lost 4 bases, J lost 2 bases, and 13 bases lay in between. As DNA, the CDR3 is TGTGCCAGCAGTGCAATGAGCGCCACCACAGATACGCAGTATTTT. This codes for CASSAMSATTDTQYF.

The CDR3 loop is CASSTGQGAGETQYF. The CDR3 DNA sequence: TGTGCCAGCAGTACTGGACAGGGGGCGGGGGAGACCCAGTACTTC. The V and J genes are TRBV2 and TRBJ2-5, with TRBD1 matching 11 bases. CDR3 length equals 15 residues. From germline, CDR1 is SNHLY and CDR2 FYNNEI. The V and J ends lost 5 bases and 5 bases, in that order; junction bases with no gene match: 7.

CDR3 loop: CSASADRDYEQYF. CDR3 bases: TGCAGTGCTAGTGCGGACAGGGACTACGAGCAGTACTTC. The chain combines TRBV20-1 with TRBJ2-7, with 8 bases matching TRBD1. The junction had 4 bases not matched to a gene; V was cut back by 3 bases and J by 3 bases. The CDR3 sequence is 13 residues long. Germline V gene lookup returns CDR1 DFQATT and CDR2 SNEGSKA (reference sequence).

V and J are TRBV30 and TRBJ2-1, with D perhaps matching TRBD1 (6 bases). The V gene lost 2 bases and the J gene lost 7 bases, with 12 bases spanning the gap. This CDR3 region has 13 residues. Germline V lookup: CDR1 GTSNPN, CDR2 SVGIG (reference sequence). The CDR3 protein is CAWSSGQPNEQFF. Here the CDR3 DNA reads TGTGCCTGGAGTTCCGGACAGCCTAATGAGCAGTTCTTC. Filled out from reference TRBV30 and TRBJ2-1, the complete variable domain reads SQTIHQWPATLVQPVGSPLSLECTVEGTSNPNLYWYRQAAGRGLQLLFYSVGIGQISSEVPQNLSASRPQDRQFILSSKKLLLSDSGFYLCAWSSGQPNEQFFGPGTRLTVL.

To note about this clone: Other DNA sequences in the same sample also yield this CDR3. The V gene is TRBV5-1, the J gene TRBJ2-3; D gene unclear. The CDR3 has 14 amino acids. Deletions cut 0 bases from V and 2 bases from J, with 7 bases between. Per germline, CDR1 SGHRS and CDR2 YFSETQ. DNA of the CDR3: TGCGCCAGCAGCTTGGCCCAGAACACAGATACGCAGTATTTT. Translating gives CASSLAQNTDTQYF. The whole variable domain, filled in from reference TRBV5-1 and TRBJ2-3, reads KAGVTQTPRYLIKTRGQQVTLSCSPISGHRSVSWYQQTPGQGLQFLFEYFSETQRNKGNFPGRFSGRQFSNSRSEMNVSTLELGDSALYLCASSLAQNTDTQYFGPGTRLTVL.

The chain couples TRBV30 to TRBJ2-7; 9 bases are a match to TRBD1. CDR1 GTSNPN and CDR2 SVGIG come from the germline V gene (reference sequence). V trimming: 5 bases; J trimming: 1 base; junction bases outside the gene matches: 9. CDR3 length: 15 residues. For the CDR3, the DNA is TGTGCCTGGTACGGTGGGGGGACAGGGTCCTACGAGCAGTACTTC. Its translation is CAWYGGGTGSYEQYF.

V and J are TRBV27 and TRBJ1-2; TRBD1 matches 7 bases. With V trimmed by 8 bases and J by 6 bases, 21 bases remained unmatched. Germline loops: CDR1 MNHEY, CDR2 SMNVEV (reference sequence). The CDR3 contains 17 residues. The CDR3 region is CASGTINQQGWKDGYTF. In DNA form, the CDR3 reads TGTGCCAGCGGGACAATTAACCAACAGGGGTGGAAGGATGGCTACACCTTC.

Turning to this clone: Other nucleotide sequences in the sample specify the same CDR3. The rearrangement joins TRBV5-1 to TRBJ1-1, with D maybe TRBD1 (6 bases). V dropped 0 bases and J dropped 5 bases, with 11 bases sitting between them. The CDR3 is 14 amino acids. Per the germline V gene, CDR1 is SGHRS and CDR2 is YFSETQ. The CDR3 sequence is CASSLVQGRTEAFF. CDR3 sequence (DNA): TGCGCCAGCAGCTTGGTTCAGGGGAGAACTGAAGCTTTCTTT.

The chain uses TRBV30 and TRBJ2-5; TRBD2 agrees at 9 bases. Germline CDR1 reads GTSNPN; CDR2 reads SVGIG (reference sequence). V lost 2 bases to trimming and J lost 6 bases; unmatched junction nucleotides: 13. CDR3 length equals 16 residues. This chain's CDR3 is CAWSQKGRGGRKTQYF. The DNA of the CDR3 is TGTGCCTGGAGTCAGAAAGGGCGGGGGGGCAGAAAGACCCAGTACTTC.

V and J are TRBV7-9 and TRBJ1-2; TRBD1 is a possible D gene (6 bases). Germline V gives CDR1 SEHNR, CDR2 FQNEAQ (reference sequence). Between the trimmed V and J ends, which lost 3 bases and 4 bases, there was a span of 15 bases. This CDR3 region has 15 residues. Here the CDR3 reads CASSLGGRKPYGYTF. The CDR3 DNA reads as TGTGCCAGCAGCTTGGGGGGGCGAAAACCCTATGGCTACACCTTC.